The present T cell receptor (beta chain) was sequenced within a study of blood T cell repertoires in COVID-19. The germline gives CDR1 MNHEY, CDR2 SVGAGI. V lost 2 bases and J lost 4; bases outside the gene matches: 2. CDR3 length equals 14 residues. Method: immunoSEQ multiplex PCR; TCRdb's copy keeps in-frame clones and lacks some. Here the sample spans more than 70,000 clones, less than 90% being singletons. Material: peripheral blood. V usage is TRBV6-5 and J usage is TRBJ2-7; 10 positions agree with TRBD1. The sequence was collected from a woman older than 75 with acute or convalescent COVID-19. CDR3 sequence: CASSYGTGVYEQYF. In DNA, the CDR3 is TGTGCCAGCAGTTACGGGACAGGGGTTTACGAGCAGTACTTC.